This paragraph covers one T cell receptor beta chain sequence. The sample holds one count of this clone. Its antigen remains undetermined. Base quality data are lacking; no much larger clone is found one base away. The time point label here, explained by the study, means: baseline before first vaccination. Vaccinee samples were obtained from the UK trials COV001 and COV002, which included a single-blind randomized controlled phase 2/3 trial of AZD1222 (ChAdOx1 nCoV-19) in healthy adults. Trial participant PBMC samples were collected at day 0 and day 28 after the second dose for TCRbeta chain sequencing. This record belongs to a study of T cell responses to AZD1222 COVID-19 vaccine (dated by TCRdb to about 2021). General notes on the study: AZD1222 recipients given second doses at about 4 weeks or at about 12 weeks were pooled, since spike-specific TCR depth and breadth were not found to differ between the two schedules. A total of over 230 trial participants underwent TCR sequencing, of whom about 210 had received two doses of AZD1222 and around 25 had received two doses of the MenACWY control vaccine. Trial participants were enrolled by age into 18-55, 56-69 and 70-plus year subgroups, with about 150, 27 and 61 TCR-sequenced participants respectively. Study-wide conclusions, independent of this receptor: Participants were mostly white British, with more females than males. The authors suggested clonal diversity may have been underestimated. Because no samples from the day 14 peak response were available, repertoires could be characterized only after the peak T cell response. CD4 TCRs associated with the vaccine covered the entire spike protein, and the dominant responses were in regions 160-218 and 743-854. Conclusions about previously exposed vaccinees are limited, since just five or six AZD1222 recipients were seropositive for SARS-CoV-2 at baseline. Epitopes outside the regions mutated in the B.1.351 and B.1.1.7 variants were reportedly recognized by nearly half of the unique spike-specific TCRs. Spike-specific TCR breadth and depth rose significantly after two AZD1222 doses compared with day 0 and with MenACWY recipients. The 56-69-year group was small, and its depth increase did not reach significance, likely because of low power.

CDR1 MDHEN and CDR2 SYDVKM were looked up in the germline V gene. V is pared back by 11 bases and J by 2 bases, with 18 bases lying between the germline termini. There are 14 amino acids in the CDR3, from cysteine to phenylalanine inclusive. Kept here is only the CDR3 DNA, which spans 42 bases and is read in frame from base 1. The CDR3 regions of human TCRbeta chains were analyzed by immunosequencing. The original methods were these. TCRs in the repertoires were compared against a reference library of SARS-CoV-2-specific TCRs that had been generated with the MIRA antigen-specificity platform. Breadth meant the fraction of unique TCRs that were SARS-CoV-2-associated, whereas depth meant the fraction of total T cells that were SARS-CoV-2-associated. Using the MIRA data, each spike-specific TCR was mapped to the spike region that the TCR reacts to and placed in a CD4 or CD8 class. Log10-transformed breadth and depth values were compared by one-way ANOVA with Sidak's multiple comparisons tests. TCRdb re-hosts the immuneACCESS table, in-frame sequences only. Its copies lack some clones; in the studies checked, an unresolved V gene accounts for under half of them, and the cause for the rest is not known. V and J calls and clone size are copied from that table; D and trimming were computed from the DNA. The sample includes 150,000 or so clones, with roughly nine tenths observed a single time. 6.9% of the sample lies in the top ten.

This receptor chain uses TRBV28 and TRBJ1-2, with the D gene not confidently named. The source material was peripheral blood, sampled on day 0 of AZD1222 vaccination. The TCR comes from an adult in good health. The DNA sequence is given as TGTGCCCACTCCACCCTGGACGGGAACTATGGCTACACCTTC. It is translated as CAHSTLDGNYGYTF.